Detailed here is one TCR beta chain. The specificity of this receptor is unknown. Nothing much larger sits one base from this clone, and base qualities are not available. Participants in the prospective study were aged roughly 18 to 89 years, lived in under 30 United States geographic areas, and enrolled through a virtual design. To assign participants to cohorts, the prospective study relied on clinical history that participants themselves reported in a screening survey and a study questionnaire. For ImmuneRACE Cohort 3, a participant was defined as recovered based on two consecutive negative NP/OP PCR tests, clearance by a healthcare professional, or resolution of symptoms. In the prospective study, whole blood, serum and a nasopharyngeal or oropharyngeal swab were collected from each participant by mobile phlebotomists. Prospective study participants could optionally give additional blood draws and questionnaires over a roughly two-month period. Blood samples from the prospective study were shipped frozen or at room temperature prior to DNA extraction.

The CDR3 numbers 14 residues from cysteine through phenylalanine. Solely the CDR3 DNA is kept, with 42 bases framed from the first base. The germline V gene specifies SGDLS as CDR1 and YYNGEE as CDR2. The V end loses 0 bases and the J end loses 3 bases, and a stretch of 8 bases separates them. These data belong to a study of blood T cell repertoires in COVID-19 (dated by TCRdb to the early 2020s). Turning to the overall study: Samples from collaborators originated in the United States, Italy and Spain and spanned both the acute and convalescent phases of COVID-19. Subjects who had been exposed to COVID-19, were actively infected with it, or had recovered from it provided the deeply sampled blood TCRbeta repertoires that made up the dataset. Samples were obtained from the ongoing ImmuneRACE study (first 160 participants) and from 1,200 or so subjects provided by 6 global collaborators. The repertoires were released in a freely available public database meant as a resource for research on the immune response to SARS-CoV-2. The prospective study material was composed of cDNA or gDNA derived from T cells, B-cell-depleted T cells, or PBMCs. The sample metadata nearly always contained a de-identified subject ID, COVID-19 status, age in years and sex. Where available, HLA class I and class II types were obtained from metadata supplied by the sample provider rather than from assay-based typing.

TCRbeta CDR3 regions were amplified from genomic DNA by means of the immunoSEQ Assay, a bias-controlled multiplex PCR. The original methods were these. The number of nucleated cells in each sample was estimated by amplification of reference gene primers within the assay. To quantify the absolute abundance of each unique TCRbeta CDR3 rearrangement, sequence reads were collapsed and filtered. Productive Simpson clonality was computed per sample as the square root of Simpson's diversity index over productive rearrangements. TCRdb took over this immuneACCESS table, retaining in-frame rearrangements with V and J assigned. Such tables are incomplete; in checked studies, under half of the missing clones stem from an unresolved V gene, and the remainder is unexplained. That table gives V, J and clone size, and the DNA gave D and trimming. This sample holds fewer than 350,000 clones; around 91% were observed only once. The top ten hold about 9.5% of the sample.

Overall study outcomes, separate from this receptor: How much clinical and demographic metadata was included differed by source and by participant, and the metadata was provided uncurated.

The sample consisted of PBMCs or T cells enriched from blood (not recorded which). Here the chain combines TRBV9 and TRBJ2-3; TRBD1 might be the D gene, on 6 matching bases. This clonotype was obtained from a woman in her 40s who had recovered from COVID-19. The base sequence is TGTGCCAGCAGCGTAGGGGACACAACAGATACGCAGTATTTT. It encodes CASSVGDTTDTQYF.